Listed below are T cell receptor beta chains from one sample, sequenced in a study of blood T cell repertoires in COVID-19. Assay: immunoSEQ multiplex PCR; the TCRdb copy retains only in-frame clones and omits some. Of 200,000 to 250,000 clones in the sample, roughly 80% were seen once. The sequencing sample was made of peripheral blood. Receptors were obtained from a woman under 40 who had recovered from COVID-19. CDR3s include the opening cysteine and the closing phenylalanine or tryptophan. A D gene is named only where the DNA matches it firmly. Some rows have no size entry. The others give once, few or many, or a class for an expanded clone.

cdr3_aa | cdr3_nt | clone_size | j_call | v_call | d_call
CASSFALAGVYNEQFF | TGTGCCAGCAGCTTTGCCCTAGCGGGAGTCTACAATGAGCAGTTCTTC | - | TRBJ2-1 | TRBV5-6 | TRBD2
CASSQSTGGTGELFF | TGTGCCAGCAGCCAGTCAACAGGGGGCACCGGGGAGCTGTTTTTT | - | TRBJ2-2 | TRBV3-1/TRBV3-2 | TRBD1
CASRPTSGSSYNEQFF | TGTGCCAGCAGGCCGACTAGCGGTTCTTCCTACAATGAGCAGTTCTTC | once | TRBJ2-1 | TRBV6-4 | TRBD2
CASSRRAEILAYNEQFF | TGTGCCAGCAGCCGTCGAGCGGAGATACTGGCATACAATGAGCAGTTCTTC | - | TRBJ2-1 | TRBV27 | -
CASSFDTGGTGELFF | TGCGCCAGCAGCTTTGACACAGGGGGCACGGGGGAGCTGTTTTTT | - | TRBJ2-2 | TRBV5-1 | TRBD1
CASSLPRDNEQFF | TGCGCCAGCAGCTTGCCCAGGGACAATGAGCAGTTCTTC | - | TRBJ2-1 | TRBV5-1 | -
CASSLDGGSGNTIYF | TGTGCCAGCAGCTTGGACGGGGGCTCTGGAAACACCATATATTTT | - | TRBJ1-3 | TRBV5-4 | -
CASSYGWQGFYEQYF | TGTGCCAGCAGTTATGGATGGCAGGGATTTTACGAGCAGTACTTC | many | TRBJ2-7 | TRBV6-5 | -
CASSMAGGPTEAFF | TGTGCCAGCTCCATGGCAGGGGGCCCCACTGAAGCTTTCTTT | - | TRBJ1-1 | TRBV27 | TRBD1
CASDRINSYEQYF | TGTGCCAGCGACAGGATTAACTCCTACGAGCAGTACTTC | once | TRBJ2-7 | TRBV21-1 | -
CAGTDNEQFF | TGTGCCGGTACTGACAATGAGCAGTTCTTC | - | TRBJ2-1 | TRBV30 | -
CASSLREEPNYGYTF | TGCGCCAGCAGCCTCCGGGAGGAGCCTAACTATGGCTACACCTTC | - | TRBJ1-2 | TRBV4-1 | -
CASSSGQGRANYGYTF | TGTGCCAGCAGTTCGGGACAGGGGCGAGCTAACTATGGCTACACCTTC | - | TRBJ1-2 | TRBV28 | TRBD1
CASSPQGAGVYNEQFF | TGTGCCAGCAGCCCCCAAGGGGCGGGAGTATACAATGAGCAGTTCTTC | few | TRBJ2-1 | TRBV7-9 | TRBD2
CASSPREVGQGNGYTF | TGTGCCAGCTCACCACGGGAGGTTGGACAGGGGAATGGCTACACCTTC | - | TRBJ1-2 | TRBV18 | TRBD1
CASSHQGLSYETQYF | TGTGCCAGCAGTCACCAGGGACTATCGTACGAGACCCAGTACTTC | - | TRBJ2-5 | TRBV28 | TRBD2
CSASLQGSADTQYF | TGCAGTGCTAGTCTCCAGGGGTCGGCAGATACGCAGTATTTT | once | TRBJ2-3 | TRBV20-1 | -
CASSPGTSAYEQYF | TGTGCCAGCAGCCCCGGGACTAGCGCCTACGAGCAGTACTTC | - | TRBJ2-7 | TRBV7-9 | TRBD2
CASSQDRGTQYF | TGCGCCAGCAGCCAAGATAGAGGGACCCAGTACTTC | - | TRBJ2-5 | TRBV4-1 | -
CATSDKDREYEQYF | TGTGCCACCAGTGATAAGGACAGGGAGTACGAGCAGTACTTC | - | TRBJ2-7 | TRBV24-1 | TRBD1
CASSAGSGSPDTQYF | TGTGCCAGCAGCGCAGGCAGCGGGAGCCCAGATACGCAGTATTTT | - | TRBJ2-3 | TRBV9 | TRBD2
CASSSRADTQYF | TGTGCCAGCAGTTCAAGAGCAGATACGCAGTATTTT | - | TRBJ2-3 | TRBV12-3/TRBV12-4 | -
CASSEVGRGATEAFF | TGTGCCAGCAGTGAAGTGGGCAGGGGAGCCACTGAAGCTTTCTTT | - | TRBJ1-1 | TRBV6-1 | -
CASSQERTANYGYTF | TGTGCCAGCAGCCAAGAAAGGACAGCGAACTATGGCTACACCTTC | - | TRBJ1-2 | TRBV3-1/TRBV3-2 | -
CSVEDYLGRNIQYF | TGCAGCGTTGAAGATTACCTAGGAAGAAACATTCAGTACTTC | - | TRBJ2-4 | TRBV29-1 | -
CASGGDYGYTF | TGTGCCAGCGGAGGGGACTATGGCTACACCTTC | once | TRBJ1-2 | TRBV2 | -
CASLDKGSSYEQYF | TGTGCCAGCTTGGACAAGGGCTCATCCTACGAGCAGTACTTC | - | TRBJ2-7 | TRBV6-5 | -
CATSARSGANVLTF | TGTGCCACCAGTGCCCGGTCTGGGGCCAACGTCCTGACTTTC | - | TRBJ2-6 | TRBV24-1 | -
CAVGPGQGTYGYTF | TGTGCCGTGGGTCCGGGACAGGGGACCTATGGCTACACCTTC | few | TRBJ1-2 | TRBV27 | TRBD1
CASSSSTFTGTYEQYF | TGTGCCAGCAGTTCCTCGACATTCACTGGAACCTACGAGCAGTACTTC | - | TRBJ2-7 | TRBV28 | -
CASTPGQGAFGGYTF | TGTGCCAGCACCCCCGGACAGGGGGCGTTTGGTGGCTACACCTTC | - | TRBJ1-2 | TRBV6-5 | TRBD1
CALESGIREMALFF | TGTGCCTTGGAGTCTGGTATTCGGGAAATGGCACTGTTTTTT | - | TRBJ1-4 | TRBV30 | -
CASQTRNEKLFF | TGTGCCAGCCAGACTCGTAATGAAAAACTGTTTTTT | - | TRBJ1-4 | TRBV28 | -
CASSLSGTTKTYEQYF | TGCGCCAGCAGCTTGTCCGGGACTACAAAGACCTACGAGCAGTACTTC | - | TRBJ2-7 | TRBV5-1 | TRBD2
CASSPAGHYEQYF | TGCGCCAGCAGTCCAGCGGGACATTACGAGCAGTACTTC | - | TRBJ2-7 | TRBV5-1 | -
CAWRQQETQYF | TGTGCCTGGAGGCAGCAAGAGACCCAGTACTTC | - | TRBJ2-5 | TRBV30 | -
CASSQGQASSYEQYF | TGTGCCAGCAGCCAGGGACAGGCCAGCTCCTACGAGCAGTACTTC | - | TRBJ2-7 | TRBV9 | TRBD1